The rows below give T cell receptor beta chains drawn from one sample of a study of human T cells and chemical hapten exposure. Via MiXCR, TCRdb re-called the RACE reads, giving one row per CDR3 protein. Of a few hundred thousand distinct CDR3 sequences listed, approximately 5% were seen once; the top ten hold approximately 8.2%. The input for sequencing was whole blood, taken in connection with sensitization to the hapten diphenylcyclopropenone (DPC). Every receptor here comes from a woman aged 18-35 years with alopecia areata. Some clones in this sample may be carry-over from other donors' samples. CDR3s include the opening cysteine and the closing phenylalanine or tryptophan. A D gene is named only where the DNA matches it firmly. Some rows have no size entry. The others give once, few or many, or a class for an expanded clone.

J gene: TRBJ1-5; V gene: TRBV4-1; D gene: NA; clone size: few; CDR3 length: 13; CDR3 DNA: TGCGCCAGCAGCGATAGCATGAATCAGCCCCAGCATTTT; CDR3 protein: CASSDSMNQPQHF
J gene: TRBJ1-3; V gene: TRBV7-8; D gene: TRBD1; clone size: few; CDR3 length: 14; CDR3 DNA: TGTGCCAGCAGACTCAGGGGGTCTGGAAACACCATATATTTT; CDR3 protein: CASRLRGSGNTIYF
J gene: TRBJ1-1; V gene: TRBV20-1; D gene: NA; clone size: many; CDR3 length: 12; CDR3 DNA: TGCAGTGCTCCCAAGGGAACAGCTGAAGCTTTCTTT; CDR3 protein: CSAPKGTAEAFF
J gene: TRBJ2-7; V gene: TRBV3-1; D gene: NA; clone size: NA; CDR3 length: 14; CDR3 DNA: TGTGCCAGCAGCCAGGATGGGGCGGGGTTCCAGCAGTACTTC; CDR3 protein: CASSQDGAGFQQYF
J gene: TRBJ2-7; V gene: TRBV3-1; D gene: TRBD2; clone size: few; CDR3 length: 15; CDR3 DNA: TGTGCCAGCAGCCAAGGCCCAGGGAGGGTTCACGAGCAGTACTTC; CDR3 protein: CASSQGPGRVHEQYF
J gene: TRBJ2-1; V gene: TRBV6-5; D gene: TRBD1; clone size: NA; CDR3 length: 14; CDR3 DNA: TGTGCCAGCAGGACAGGGGGGGCCTACAATGAGCAGTTCTTC; CDR3 protein: CASRTGGAYNEQFF
J gene: TRBJ2-2; V gene: TRBV12-3/TRBV12-4; D gene: NA; clone size: few; CDR3 length: 17; CDR3 DNA: TGTGCCAGCAGTTCTCTTATGGGAGCGGACCACACCGGGGAGCTGTTTTTT; CDR3 protein: CASSSLMGADHTGELFF
J gene: TRBJ2-1; V gene: TRBV3-1; D gene: NA; clone size: few; CDR3 length: 15; CDR3 DNA: TGTGCCAGCAGCCAAGTTGTTACTAGCTCTAATGAGCAGTTCTTC; CDR3 protein: CASSQVVTSSNEQFF
J gene: TRBJ2-5; V gene: TRBV7-9; D gene: TRBD2; clone size: NA; CDR3 length: 16; CDR3 DNA: TGTGCCAGCAGCTTTTTCCTAGCGGGGGATGGAGAGACCCAGTACTTC; CDR3 protein: CASSFFLAGDGETQYF
J gene: TRBJ1-5; V gene: TRBV18; D gene: NA; clone size: NA; CDR3 length: 15; CDR3 DNA: TGTGCCAGCTCACCATCCACACCGGGGGTTCAGCCCCAGCATTTT; CDR3 protein: CASSPSTPGVQPQHF
J gene: TRBJ2-2; V gene: TRBV5-1; D gene: NA; clone size: NA; CDR3 length: 16; CDR3 DNA: TGCGCCAGCAGCTTACCCCTCCCAGGGGCGACCGGGGAGCTGTTTTTT; CDR3 protein: CASSLPLPGATGELFF
J gene: TRBJ2-3; V gene: TRBV4-2; D gene: NA; clone size: NA; CDR3 length: 15; CDR3 DNA: TGTGCCAGCAGCCAAGATTATTCTCCAGGCGATACGCAGTATTTT; CDR3 protein: CASSQDYSPGDTQYF
J gene: TRBJ2-7; V gene: TRBV7-2; D gene: TRBD2; clone size: few; CDR3 length: 16; CDR3 DNA: TGTGCCAGCAGCTTAGAGGTCGCTAGCGGGGGGTACGAGCAGTACTTC; CDR3 protein: CASSLEVASGGYEQYF
J gene: TRBJ2-3; V gene: TRBV20-1; D gene: NA; clone size: NA; CDR3 length: 13; CDR3 DNA: TGCAGTGCCCCCCTGACCCCGTCAGATACGCAGTATTTT; CDR3 protein: CSAPLTPSDTQYF
J gene: TRBJ1-1; V gene: TRBV4-1; D gene: NA; clone size: many; CDR3 length: 15; CDR3 DNA: TGCGCCAGCAGCCAAGAAGGGACCGCGAACACTGAAGCTTTCTTT; CDR3 protein: CASSQEGTANTEAFF
J gene: TRBJ1-6; V gene: TRBV12-3/TRBV12-4; D gene: NA; clone size: NA; CDR3 length: 18; CDR3 DNA: TGTGCCAGCAGTTTAGCGCTAAGGGGGGTCTCCTATAATTCACCCCTCCACTTT; CDR3 protein: CASSLALRGVSYNSPLHF
J gene: TRBJ2-5; V gene: TRBV14; D gene: NA; clone size: NA; CDR3 length: 17; CDR3 DNA: TGTGCCAGCAGCCAAGGGAGGTTCAGGGCGGATCAAGAGACCCAGTACTTC; CDR3 protein: CASSQGRFRADQETQYF
J gene: TRBJ2-7; V gene: TRBV18; D gene: TRBD1; clone size: NA; CDR3 length: 14; CDR3 DNA: TGTGCCAGCTCACCCGGGACAGGGATCTACGAGCAGTACTTC; CDR3 protein: CASSPGTGIYEQYF
J gene: TRBJ2-3; V gene: TRBV9; D gene: NA; clone size: NA; CDR3 length: 16; CDR3 DNA: TGTGCCAGCAGCGTAGGGAGGACATTACACACAGATACGCAGTATTTT; CDR3 protein: CASSVGRTLHTDTQYF
J gene: TRBJ2-1; V gene: TRBV19; D gene: TRBD2; clone size: few; CDR3 length: 16; CDR3 DNA: TGTGCCAGTAGTAAGGGGATTACTAGCGGGGGGAATGAGCAGTTCTTC; CDR3 protein: CASSKGITSGGNEQFF
J gene: TRBJ2-1; V gene: TRBV5-6; D gene: TRBD2; clone size: many; CDR3 length: 15; CDR3 DNA: TGTGCCAGCAGCGCCGGTTTAGCGGGGGTCAGTGAGCAGTTCTTC; CDR3 protein: CASSAGLAGVSEQFF
J gene: TRBJ1-2; V gene: TRBV6-2/TRBV6-3; D gene: TRBD1; clone size: NA; CDR3 length: 14; CDR3 DNA: TGTGCCAGCAGTTATACAGGGGCCATCTATGGCTACACCTTC; CDR3 protein: CASSYTGAIYGYTF
J gene: TRBJ1-1; V gene: TRBV29-1; D gene: NA; clone size: NA; CDR3 length: 13; CDR3 DNA: TGCAGCTTAAGAGGGGGGGGTGTCACTGAAGCTTTCTTT; CDR3 protein: CSLRGGGVTEAFF
J gene: TRBJ2-3; V gene: TRBV4-2; D gene: TRBD2; clone size: NA; CDR3 length: 14; CDR3 DNA: TGTGCCAGCAGCCCCATGACTAGCGGGGGAGAGCAGTATTTT; CDR3 protein: CASSPMTSGGEQYF
J gene: TRBJ2-7; V gene: TRBV4-2; D gene: NA; clone size: NA; CDR3 length: 13; CDR3 DNA: TGTGCCAGCAGCTTGGGAACCGGCCGGGAGCAGTACTTC; CDR3 protein: CASSLGTGREQYF
J gene: TRBJ1-6; V gene: TRBV5-1; D gene: NA; clone size: few; CDR3 length: 14; CDR3 DNA: TGCGCCAGCAGCTTGGGAGGTGAGGGATCACCCCTCCACTTT; CDR3 protein: CASSLGGEGSPLHF
J gene: TRBJ1-2; V gene: TRBV20-1; D gene: NA; clone size: few; CDR3 length: 13; CDR3 DNA: TGCAGTGCTGGTTCAGGGGAATACTATGGCTACACCTTC; CDR3 protein: CSAGSGEYYGYTF
J gene: TRBJ1-6; V gene: TRBV4-3; D gene: NA; clone size: few; CDR3 length: 15; CDR3 DNA: TGCGCCAGCAGCCAAGTGCGCGGTGTTAATTCACCCCTCCACTTT; CDR3 protein: CASSQVRGVNSPLHF
J gene: TRBJ1-1; V gene: TRBV5-1; D gene: NA; clone size: NA; CDR3 length: 12; CDR3 DNA: TGCGTTTTTGACGGTCTGAACACTGAAGCTTTCTTT; CDR3 protein: CVFDGLNTEAFF
J gene: TRBJ2-3; V gene: TRBV3-1; D gene: NA; clone size: many; CDR3 length: 13; CDR3 DNA: TGTGCCAGCAGCCCCAGGGGAACGGATACGCAGTATTTT; CDR3 protein: CASSPRGTDTQYF
J gene: TRBJ1-6; V gene: TRBV19; D gene: TRBD1; clone size: few; CDR3 length: 13; CDR3 DNA: TGTGCCAGTGGGGACAGGGGTGATTCACCCCTCCACTTT; CDR3 protein: CASGDRGDSPLHF
J gene: TRBJ2-5; V gene: TRBV7-9; D gene: NA; clone size: few; CDR3 length: 14; CDR3 DNA: TGTGCCAGCAGCCCGCGACAGAGTTTAGAGACCCAGTACTTC; CDR3 protein: CASSPRQSLETQYF